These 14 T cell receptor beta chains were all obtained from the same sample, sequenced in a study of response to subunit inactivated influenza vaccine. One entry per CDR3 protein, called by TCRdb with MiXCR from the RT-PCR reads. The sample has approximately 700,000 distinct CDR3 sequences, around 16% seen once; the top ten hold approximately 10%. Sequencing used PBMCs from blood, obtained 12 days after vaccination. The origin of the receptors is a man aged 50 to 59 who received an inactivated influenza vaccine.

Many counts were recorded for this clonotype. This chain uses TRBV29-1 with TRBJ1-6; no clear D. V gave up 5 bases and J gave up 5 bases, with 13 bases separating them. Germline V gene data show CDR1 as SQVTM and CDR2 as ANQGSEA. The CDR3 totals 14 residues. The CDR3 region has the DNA TGCAGCGTTTTGACTGGAGGTCATAATTCACCCCTCCACTTT. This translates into CSVLTGGHNSPLHF.

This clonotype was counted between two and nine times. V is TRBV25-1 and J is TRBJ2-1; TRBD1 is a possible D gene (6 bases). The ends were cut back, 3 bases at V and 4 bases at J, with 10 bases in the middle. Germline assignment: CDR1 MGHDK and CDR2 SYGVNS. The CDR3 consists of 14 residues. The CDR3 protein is CASSEGARYNEQFF. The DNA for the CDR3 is TGTGCCAGCAGTGAGGGGGCGCGGTACAATGAGCAGTTCTTC.

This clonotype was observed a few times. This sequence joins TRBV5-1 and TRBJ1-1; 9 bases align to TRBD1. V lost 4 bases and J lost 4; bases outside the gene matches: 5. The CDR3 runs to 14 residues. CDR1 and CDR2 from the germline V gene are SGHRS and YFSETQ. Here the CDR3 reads CASSRDRVSTEAFF. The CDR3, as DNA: TGCGCCAGCAGCCGGGACAGGGTTAGCACTGAAGCTTTCTTT.

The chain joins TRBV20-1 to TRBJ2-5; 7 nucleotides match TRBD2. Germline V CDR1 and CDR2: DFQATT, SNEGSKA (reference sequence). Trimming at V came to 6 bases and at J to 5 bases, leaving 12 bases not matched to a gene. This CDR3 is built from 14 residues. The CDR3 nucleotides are TGCAGTGCCAGACGGGGAGCGGGGACGGAGACCCAGTACTTC. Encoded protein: CSARRGAGTETQYF.

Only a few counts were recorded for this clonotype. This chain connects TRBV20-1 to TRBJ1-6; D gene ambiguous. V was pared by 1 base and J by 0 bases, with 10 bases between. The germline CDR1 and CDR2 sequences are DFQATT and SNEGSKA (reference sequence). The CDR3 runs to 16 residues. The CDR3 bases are TGCAGTGCTAGAGCCTCCGGGAGCTCCTATAATTCACCCCTCCACTTT. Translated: CSARASGSSYNSPLHF.

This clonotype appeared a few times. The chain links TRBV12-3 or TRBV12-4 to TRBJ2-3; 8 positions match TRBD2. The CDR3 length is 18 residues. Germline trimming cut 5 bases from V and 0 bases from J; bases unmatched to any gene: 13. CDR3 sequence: CASSHRPGSGGSTDTQYF. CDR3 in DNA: TGTGCCAGCAGTCACCGCCCGGGGAGCGGGGGTAGCACAGATACGCAGTATTTT.

This chain's CDR3 is CATSRDRSFPQETQYF. The CDR3 bases are TGTGCCACCAGCAGAGATCGCAGCTTTCCCCAAGAGACCCAGTACTTC. The chain carries TRBV15 and TRBJ2-5; D is unclear. Germline V CDR1 and CDR2: LNHNV, YYDKDF (reference sequence). V shed 0 bases and J shed 1 base, with 12 bases lying between them. CDR3 length equals 16 residues.

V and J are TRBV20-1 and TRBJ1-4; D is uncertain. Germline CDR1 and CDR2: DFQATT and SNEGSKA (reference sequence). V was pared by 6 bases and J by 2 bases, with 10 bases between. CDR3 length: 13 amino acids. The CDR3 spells CSASSGTNEKLFF. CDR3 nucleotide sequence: TGCAGTGCCTCCAGCGGTACTAATGAAAAACTGTTTTTT.

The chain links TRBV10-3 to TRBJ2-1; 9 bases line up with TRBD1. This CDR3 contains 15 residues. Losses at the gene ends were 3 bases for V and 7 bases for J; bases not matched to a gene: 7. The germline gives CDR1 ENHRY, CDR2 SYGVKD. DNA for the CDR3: TGTGCCATCAGTGAACTGGGACAGGGTCGGAATGAGCAGTTCTTC. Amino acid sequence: CAISELGQGRNEQFF.

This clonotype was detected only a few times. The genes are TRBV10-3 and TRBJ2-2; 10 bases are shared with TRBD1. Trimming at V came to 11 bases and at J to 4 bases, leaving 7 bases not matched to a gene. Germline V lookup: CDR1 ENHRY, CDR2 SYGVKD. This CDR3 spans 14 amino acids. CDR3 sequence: CAPGGTGATGELFF. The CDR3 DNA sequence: TGTGCCCCCGGGGGGACAGGGGCCACCGGGGAGCTGTTTTTT.

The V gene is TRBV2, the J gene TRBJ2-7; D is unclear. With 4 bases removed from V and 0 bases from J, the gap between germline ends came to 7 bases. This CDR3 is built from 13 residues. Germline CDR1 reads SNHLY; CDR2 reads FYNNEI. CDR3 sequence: CASSVVSSYEQYF. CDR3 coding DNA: TGTGCCAGCAGTGTCGTCAGCTCCTACGAGCAGTACTTC.

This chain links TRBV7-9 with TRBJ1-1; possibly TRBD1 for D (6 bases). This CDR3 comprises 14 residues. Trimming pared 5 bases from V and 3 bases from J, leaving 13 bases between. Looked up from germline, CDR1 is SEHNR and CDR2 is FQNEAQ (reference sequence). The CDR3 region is CASSPQGWDTEAFF. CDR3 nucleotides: TGTGCCAGCAGCCCACAGGGTTGGGACACTGAAGCTTTCTTT.

In DNA, the CDR3 is TGTGCCAGCTCACCACTATCGAGGGGGAAAGAAGAGACCCAGTACTTC. This sequence encodes CASSPLSRGKEETQYF. J is TRBJ2-5 and V is TRBV18; tentatively, D is TRBD1 (6 bases). Germline values: CDR1 KGHSH, CDR2 LQKENI. The CDR3 is 16 residues long. V lost 1 base and J lost 3, with 15 bases in between.

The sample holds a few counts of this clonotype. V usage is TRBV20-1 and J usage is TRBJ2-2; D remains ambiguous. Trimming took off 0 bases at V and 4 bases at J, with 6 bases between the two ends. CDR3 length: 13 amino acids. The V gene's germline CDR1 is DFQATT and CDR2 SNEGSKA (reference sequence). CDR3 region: CSARDFLTGELFF. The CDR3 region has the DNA TGCAGTGCTAGAGACTTTCTCACCGGGGAGCTGTTTTTT.